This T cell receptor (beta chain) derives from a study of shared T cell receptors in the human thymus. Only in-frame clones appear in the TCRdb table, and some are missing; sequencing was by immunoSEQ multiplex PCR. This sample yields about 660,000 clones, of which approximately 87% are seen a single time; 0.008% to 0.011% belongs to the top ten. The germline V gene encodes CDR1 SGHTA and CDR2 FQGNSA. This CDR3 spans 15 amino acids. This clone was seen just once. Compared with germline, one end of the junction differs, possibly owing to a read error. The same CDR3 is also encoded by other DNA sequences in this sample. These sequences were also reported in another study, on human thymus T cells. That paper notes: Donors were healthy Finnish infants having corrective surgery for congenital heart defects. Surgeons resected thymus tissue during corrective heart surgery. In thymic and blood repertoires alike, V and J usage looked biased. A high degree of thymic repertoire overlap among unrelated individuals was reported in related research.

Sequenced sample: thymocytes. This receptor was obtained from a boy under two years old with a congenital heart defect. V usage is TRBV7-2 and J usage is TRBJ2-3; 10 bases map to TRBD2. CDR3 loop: CASSLAGEGTDTQYF. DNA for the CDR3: TGTGCCAGCAGCCTAGCGGGAGAGGGCACAGATACGCAGTATTTT.